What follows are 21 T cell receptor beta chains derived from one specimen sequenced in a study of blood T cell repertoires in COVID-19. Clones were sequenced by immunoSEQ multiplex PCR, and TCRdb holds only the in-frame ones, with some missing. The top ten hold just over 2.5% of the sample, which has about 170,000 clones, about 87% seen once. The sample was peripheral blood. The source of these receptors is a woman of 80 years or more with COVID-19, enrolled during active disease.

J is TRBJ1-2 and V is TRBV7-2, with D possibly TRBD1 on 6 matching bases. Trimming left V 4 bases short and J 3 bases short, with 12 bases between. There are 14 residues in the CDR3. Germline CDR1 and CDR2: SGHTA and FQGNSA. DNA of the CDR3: TGTGCCAGCAGCTCGCGACAGGAAGACTATGGCTACACCTTC. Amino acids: CASSSRQEDYGYTF.

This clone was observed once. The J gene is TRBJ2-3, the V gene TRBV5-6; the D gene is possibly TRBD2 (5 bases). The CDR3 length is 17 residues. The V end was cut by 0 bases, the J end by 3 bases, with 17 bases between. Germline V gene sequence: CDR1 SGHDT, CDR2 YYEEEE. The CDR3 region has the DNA TGTGCCAGCAGCTTGGTTATAAGGGAGTTTGGGACAGATACGCAGTATTTT. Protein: CASSLVIREFGTDTQYF.

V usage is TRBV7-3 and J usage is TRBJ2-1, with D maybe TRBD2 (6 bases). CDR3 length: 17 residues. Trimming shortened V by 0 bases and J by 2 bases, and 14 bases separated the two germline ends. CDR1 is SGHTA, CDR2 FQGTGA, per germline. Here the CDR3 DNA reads TGTGCCAGCAGCTTAACGTTTGGGGGGAACACCTACAATGAGCAGTTCTTC. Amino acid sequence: CASSLTFGGNTYNEQFF.

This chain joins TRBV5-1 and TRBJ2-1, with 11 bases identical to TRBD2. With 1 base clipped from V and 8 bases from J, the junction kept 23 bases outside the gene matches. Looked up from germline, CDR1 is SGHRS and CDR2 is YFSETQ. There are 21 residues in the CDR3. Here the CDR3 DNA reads TGCGCCAGCAGCTTGTCCTCTCTGCTAGCGGGAGGCCTCTACTTTTTAGATGAGCAGTTCTTC. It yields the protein CASSLSSLLAGGLYFLDEQFF.

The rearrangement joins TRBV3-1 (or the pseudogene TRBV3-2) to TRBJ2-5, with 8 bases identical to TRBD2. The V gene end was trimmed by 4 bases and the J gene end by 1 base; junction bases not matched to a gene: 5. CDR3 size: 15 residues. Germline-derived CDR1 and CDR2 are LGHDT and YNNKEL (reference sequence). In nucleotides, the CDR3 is TGTGCCAGCAGCCCGGAGCGGGAGTTCCAAGAGACCCAGTACTTC. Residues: CASSPEREFQETQYF.

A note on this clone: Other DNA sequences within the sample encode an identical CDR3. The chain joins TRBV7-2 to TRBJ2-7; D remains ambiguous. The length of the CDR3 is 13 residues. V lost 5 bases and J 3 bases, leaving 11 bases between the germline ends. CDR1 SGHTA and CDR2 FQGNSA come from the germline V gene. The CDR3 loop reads CASSTRTGYEQYF. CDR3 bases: TGTGCCAGCAGCACCCGTACGGGCTACGAGCAGTACTTC.

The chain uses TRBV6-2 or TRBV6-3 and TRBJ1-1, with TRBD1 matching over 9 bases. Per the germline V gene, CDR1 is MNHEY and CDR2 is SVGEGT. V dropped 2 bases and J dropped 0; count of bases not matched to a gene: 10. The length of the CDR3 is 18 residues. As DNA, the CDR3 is TGTGCCAGCAGTTACCCTATCCGGGACAGGGCCCTGAACACTGAAGCTTTCTTT. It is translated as CASSYPIRDRALNTEAFF.

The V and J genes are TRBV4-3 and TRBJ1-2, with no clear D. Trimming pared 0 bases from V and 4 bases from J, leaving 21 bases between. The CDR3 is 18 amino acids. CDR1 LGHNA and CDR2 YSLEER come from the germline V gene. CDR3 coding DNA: TGCGCCAGCAGCCAAGAATGGGCAGTACCCTATATCCCCTATGGCTACACCTTC. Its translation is CASSQEWAVPYIPYGYTF.

CDR3 loop: CASSQNGAGGNHGYTF. The DNA of the CDR3 is TGCGCCAGCAGCCAGAACGGGGCAGGGGGCAACCATGGCTACACCTTC. The rearrangement links TRBV4-1 to TRBJ1-2, with TRBD1 matching over 8 bases. The CDR3 spans 16 residues. With 3 bases clipped from V and 6 bases from J, the junction kept 12 bases outside the gene matches. CDR1 MGHRA and CDR2 YSYEKL come from the germline V gene.

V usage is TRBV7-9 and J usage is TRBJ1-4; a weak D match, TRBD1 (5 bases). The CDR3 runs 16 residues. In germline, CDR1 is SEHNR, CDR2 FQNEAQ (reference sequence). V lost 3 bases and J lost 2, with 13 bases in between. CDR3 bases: TGTGCCAGCAGCTTTCGTACAGGACGCACTAATGAAAAACTGTTTTTT. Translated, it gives CASSFRTGRTNEKLFF.

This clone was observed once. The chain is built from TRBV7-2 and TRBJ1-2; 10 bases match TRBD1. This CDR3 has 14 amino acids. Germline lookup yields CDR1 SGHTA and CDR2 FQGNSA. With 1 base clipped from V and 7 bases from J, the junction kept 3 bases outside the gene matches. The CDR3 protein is CASSLEGTGAGYTF. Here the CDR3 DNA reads TGTGCCAGCAGCTTAGAGGGGACAGGGGCTGGCTACACCTTC.

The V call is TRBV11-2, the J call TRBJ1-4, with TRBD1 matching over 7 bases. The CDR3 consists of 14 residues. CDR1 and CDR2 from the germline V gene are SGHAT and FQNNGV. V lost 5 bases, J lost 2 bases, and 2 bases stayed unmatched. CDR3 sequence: CASSIQGTNEKLFF. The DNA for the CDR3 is TGTGCCAGCAGCATACAGGGGACTAATGAAAAACTGTTTTTT.

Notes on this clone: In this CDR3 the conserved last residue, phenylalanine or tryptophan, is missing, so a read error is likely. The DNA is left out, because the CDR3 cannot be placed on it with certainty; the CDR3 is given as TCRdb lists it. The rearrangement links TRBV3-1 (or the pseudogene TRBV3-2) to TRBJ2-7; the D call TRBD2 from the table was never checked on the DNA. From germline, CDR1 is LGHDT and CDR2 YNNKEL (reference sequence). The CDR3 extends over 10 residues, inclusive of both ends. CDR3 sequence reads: CASSLDRERL.

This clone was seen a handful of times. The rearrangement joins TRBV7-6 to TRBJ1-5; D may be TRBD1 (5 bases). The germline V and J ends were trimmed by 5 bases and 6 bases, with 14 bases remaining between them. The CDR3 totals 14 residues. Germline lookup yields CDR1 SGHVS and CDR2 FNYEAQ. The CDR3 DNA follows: TGTGCCAGCAGCATGCAGGGTTCTGGTCAGCCCCAGCATTTT. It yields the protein CASSMQGSGQPQHF.

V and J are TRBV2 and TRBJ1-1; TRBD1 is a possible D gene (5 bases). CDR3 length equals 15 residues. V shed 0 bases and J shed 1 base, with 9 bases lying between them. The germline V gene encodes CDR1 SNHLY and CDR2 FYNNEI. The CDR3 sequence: CASSEAGRGNTEAFF. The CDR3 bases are TGTGCCAGCAGTGAAGCGGGAAGGGGGAACACTGAAGCTTTCTTT.

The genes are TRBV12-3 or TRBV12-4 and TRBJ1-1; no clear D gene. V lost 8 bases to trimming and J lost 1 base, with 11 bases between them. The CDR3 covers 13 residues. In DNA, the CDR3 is TGTGCCAGCGAGGGAGTCGGGAACACTGAAGCTTTCTTT. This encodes CASEGVGNTEAFF.

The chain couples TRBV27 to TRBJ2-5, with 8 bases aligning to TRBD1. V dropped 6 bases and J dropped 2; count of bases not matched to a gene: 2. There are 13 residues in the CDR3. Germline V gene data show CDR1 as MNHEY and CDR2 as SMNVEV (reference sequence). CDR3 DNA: TGTGCCAGCAGGTACAGGGGGCAAGAGACCCAGTACTTC. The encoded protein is CASRYRGQETQYF.

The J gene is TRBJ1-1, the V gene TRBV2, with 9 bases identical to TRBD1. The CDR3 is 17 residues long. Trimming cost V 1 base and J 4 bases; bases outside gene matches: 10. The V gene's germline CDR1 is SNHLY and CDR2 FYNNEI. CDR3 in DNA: TGTGCCAGCAGTGAAGAGGGACAGGGTGGATTTGGCACTGAAGCTTTCTTT. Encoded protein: CASSEEGQGGFGTEAFF.

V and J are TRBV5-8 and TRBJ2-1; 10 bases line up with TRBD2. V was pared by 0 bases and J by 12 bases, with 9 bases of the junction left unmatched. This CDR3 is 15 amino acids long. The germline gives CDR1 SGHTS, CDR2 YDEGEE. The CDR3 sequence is CASSLGVAGGRGQFF. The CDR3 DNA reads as TGTGCCAGCAGCTTGGGAGTAGCGGGAGGTCGTGGGCAGTTCTTC.

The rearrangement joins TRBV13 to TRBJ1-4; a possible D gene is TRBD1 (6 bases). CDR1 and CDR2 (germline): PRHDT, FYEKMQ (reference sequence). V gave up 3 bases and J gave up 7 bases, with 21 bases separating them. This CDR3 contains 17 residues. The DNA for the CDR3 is TGTGCCAGCAGCTTTAGTCCAAATGACAGGTCGGGTGAAAAACTGTTTTTT. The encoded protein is CASSFSPNDRSGEKLFF.

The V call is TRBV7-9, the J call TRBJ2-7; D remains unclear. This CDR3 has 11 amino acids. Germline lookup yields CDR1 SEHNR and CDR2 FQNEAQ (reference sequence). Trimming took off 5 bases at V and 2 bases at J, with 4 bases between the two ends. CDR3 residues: CASSATYEQYF. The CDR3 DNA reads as TGTGCCAGCAGCGCTACCTACGAGCAGTACTTC.